The present TCR beta chain was sequenced within a study of beta chain features in type 1 diabetes. About the study: The study found patients and healthy donors alike in age, gender and cell yields. Whole-study results and caveats: Within each of all four CD4+ subsets, Type 1 diabetes patients had TCRB CDR3s that were moderately but significantly shorter.

Expressed TCRB transcripts were sequenced, since all the RNA that had been isolated was reverse transcribed. Method: immunoSEQ multiplex PCR; TCRdb's copy keeps in-frame clones and lacks some. The table records about 250,000 clones, about 14% of them present only once. This clone was observed a handful of times. Its matching antigen is unknown. The authors sorted CD4+ naive, central memory, regulatory and stem cell-like memory cells via CD45RO/CCR7/CD25/CD127/CD95/CD27. Sorted cells reached over 95% purity in every population. Germline CDR1 reads SGDLS; CDR2 reads YYNGEE. The CDR3 runs 15 residues. Trimming left V 2 bases short and J 4 bases short, with 15 bases between.

The sequence was collected from a woman in her forties in good health. V gene TRBV9 combines with J gene TRBJ2-5; no clear D gene. The specimen sequenced was naive CD4+ T cells from blood. CDR3 residues: CASSVNSLPRETQYF. The CDR3 DNA is TGTGCCAGCAGCGTTAACTCACTACCCCGAGAGACCCAGTACTTC.